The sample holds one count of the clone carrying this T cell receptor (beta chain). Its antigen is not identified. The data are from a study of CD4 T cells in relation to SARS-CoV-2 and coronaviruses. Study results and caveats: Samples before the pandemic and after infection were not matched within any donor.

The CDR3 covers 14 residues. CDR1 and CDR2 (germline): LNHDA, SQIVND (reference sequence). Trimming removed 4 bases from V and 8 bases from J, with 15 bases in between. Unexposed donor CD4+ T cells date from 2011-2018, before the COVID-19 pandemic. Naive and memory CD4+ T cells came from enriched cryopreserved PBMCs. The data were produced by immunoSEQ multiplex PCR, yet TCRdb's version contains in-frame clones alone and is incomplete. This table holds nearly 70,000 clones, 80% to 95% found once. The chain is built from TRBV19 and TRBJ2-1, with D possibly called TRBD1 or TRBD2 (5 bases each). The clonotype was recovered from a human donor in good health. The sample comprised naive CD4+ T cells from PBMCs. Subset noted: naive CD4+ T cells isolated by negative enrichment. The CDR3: CASSRPDKRDEQFF. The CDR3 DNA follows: TGTGCCAGTAGTAGACCGGACAAGAGGGATGAGCAGTTCTTC.